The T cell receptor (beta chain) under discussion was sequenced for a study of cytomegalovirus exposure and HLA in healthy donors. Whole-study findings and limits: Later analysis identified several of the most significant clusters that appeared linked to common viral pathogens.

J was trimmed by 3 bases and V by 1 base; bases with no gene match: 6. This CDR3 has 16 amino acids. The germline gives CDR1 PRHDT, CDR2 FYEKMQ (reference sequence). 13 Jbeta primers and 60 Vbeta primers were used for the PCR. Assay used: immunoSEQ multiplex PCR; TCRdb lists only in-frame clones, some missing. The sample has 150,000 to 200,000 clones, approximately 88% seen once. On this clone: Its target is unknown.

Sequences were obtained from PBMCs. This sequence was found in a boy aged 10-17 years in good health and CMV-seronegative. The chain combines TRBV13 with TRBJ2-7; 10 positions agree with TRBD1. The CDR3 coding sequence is TGTGCCAGCAGCTTAGCGGGGGGACAGGGGAACTACGAGCAGTACTTC. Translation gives CASSLAGGQGNYEQYF. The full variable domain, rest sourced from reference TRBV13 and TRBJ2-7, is AAGVIQSPRHLIKEKRETATLKCYPIPRHDTVYWYQQGPGQDPQFLISFYEKMQSDKGSIPDRFSAQQFSDYHSELNMSSLELGDSALYFCASSLAGGQGNYEQYFGPGTRLTVT.